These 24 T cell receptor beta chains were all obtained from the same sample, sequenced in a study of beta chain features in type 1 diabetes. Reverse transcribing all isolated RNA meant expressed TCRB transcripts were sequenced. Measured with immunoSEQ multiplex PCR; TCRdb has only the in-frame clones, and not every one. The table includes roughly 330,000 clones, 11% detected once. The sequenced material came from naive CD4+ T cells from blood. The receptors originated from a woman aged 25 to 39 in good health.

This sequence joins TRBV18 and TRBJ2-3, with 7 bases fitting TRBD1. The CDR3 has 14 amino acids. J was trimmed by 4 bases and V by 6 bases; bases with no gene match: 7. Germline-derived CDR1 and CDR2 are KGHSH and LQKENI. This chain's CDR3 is CASSGQDSADTQYF. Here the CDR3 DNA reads TGTGCCAGCTCTGGACAGGACTCAGCAGATACGCAGTATTTT. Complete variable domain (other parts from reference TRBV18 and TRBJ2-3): NAGVMQNPRHLVRRRGQEARLRCSPMKGHSHVYWYRQLPEEGLKFMVYLQKENIIDESGMPKERFSAEFPKEGPSILRIQQVVRGDSAAYFCASSGQDSADTQYFGPGTRLTVL.

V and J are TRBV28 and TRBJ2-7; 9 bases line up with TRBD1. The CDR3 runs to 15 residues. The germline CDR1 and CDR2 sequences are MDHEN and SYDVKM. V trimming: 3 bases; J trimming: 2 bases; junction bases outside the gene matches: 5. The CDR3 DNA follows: TGTGCCAGCAGTTTTCAGACAGGGGGAACCTACGAGCAGTACTTC. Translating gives CASSFQTGGTYEQYF.

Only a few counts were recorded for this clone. Here the CDR3 reads CASSITATRNTGELFF. The CDR3 DNA sequence: TGTGCCAGCAGTATTACGGCGACAAGGAACACCGGGGAGCTGTTTTTT. V and J are TRBV2 and TRBJ2-2; D remains ambiguous. The germline V gene has CDR1 SNHLY and CDR2 FYNNEI. CDR3 size: 16 residues. Trimming cost V 5 bases and J 1 base, with 14 bases left between them.

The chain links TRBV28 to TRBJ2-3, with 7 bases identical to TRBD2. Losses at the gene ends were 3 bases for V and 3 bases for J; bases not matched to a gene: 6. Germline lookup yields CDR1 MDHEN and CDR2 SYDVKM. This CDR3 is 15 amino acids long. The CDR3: CASSFRGRVTDTQYF. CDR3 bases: TGTGCCAGCAGTTTCCGGGGGAGGGTGACAGATACGCAGTATTTT.

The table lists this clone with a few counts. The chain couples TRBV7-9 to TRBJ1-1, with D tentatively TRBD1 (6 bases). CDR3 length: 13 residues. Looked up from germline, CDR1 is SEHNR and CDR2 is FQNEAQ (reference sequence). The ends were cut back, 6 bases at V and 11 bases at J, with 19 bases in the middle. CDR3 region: CASRPRQGYYAFF. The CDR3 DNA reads TGTGCCAGCAGACCCCGCCAGGGGTATTACGCTTTCTTT.

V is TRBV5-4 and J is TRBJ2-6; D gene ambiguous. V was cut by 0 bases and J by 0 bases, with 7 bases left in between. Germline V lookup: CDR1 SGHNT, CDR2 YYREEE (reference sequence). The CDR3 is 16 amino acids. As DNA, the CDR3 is TGTGCCAGCAGCTTGGGTACAGTCTCTGGGGCCAACGTCCTGACTTTC. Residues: CASSLGTVSGANVLTF. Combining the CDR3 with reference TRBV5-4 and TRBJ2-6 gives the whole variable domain ETGVTQSPTHLIKTRGQQVTLRCSSQSGHNTVSWYQQALGQGPQFIFQYYREEENGRGNFPPRFSGLQFPNYSSELNVNALELDDSALYLCASSLGTVSGANVLTFGAGSRLTVL.

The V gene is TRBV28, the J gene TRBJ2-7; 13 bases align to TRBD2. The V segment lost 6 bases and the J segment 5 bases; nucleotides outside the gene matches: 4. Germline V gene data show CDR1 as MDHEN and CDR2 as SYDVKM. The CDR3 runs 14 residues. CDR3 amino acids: CASRGTSGRDEQYF. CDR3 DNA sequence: TGTGCCAGCAGAGGAACTAGCGGGAGGGACGAGCAGTACTTC.

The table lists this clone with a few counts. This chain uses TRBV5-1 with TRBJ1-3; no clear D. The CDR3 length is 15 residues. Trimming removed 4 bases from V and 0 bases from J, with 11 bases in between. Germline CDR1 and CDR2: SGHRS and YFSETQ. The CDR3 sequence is CASSPRGSSGNTIYF. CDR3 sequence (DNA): TGCGCCAGCAGCCCCCGTGGGAGCTCTGGAAACACCATATATTTT.

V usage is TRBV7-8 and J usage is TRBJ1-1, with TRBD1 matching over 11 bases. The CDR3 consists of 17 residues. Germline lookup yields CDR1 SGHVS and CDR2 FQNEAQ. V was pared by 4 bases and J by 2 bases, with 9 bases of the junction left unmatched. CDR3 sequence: CASSSDRGRVRNTEAFF. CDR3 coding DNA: TGTGCCAGCAGCTCGGACAGGGGGCGAGTCCGCAACACTGAAGCTTTCTTT.

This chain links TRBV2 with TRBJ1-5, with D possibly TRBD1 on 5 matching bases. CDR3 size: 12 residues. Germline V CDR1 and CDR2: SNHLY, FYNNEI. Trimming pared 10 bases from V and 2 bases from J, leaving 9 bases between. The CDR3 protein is CATMGRNQPQHF. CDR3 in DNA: TGTGCCACCATGGGGCGCAATCAGCCCCAGCATTTT.

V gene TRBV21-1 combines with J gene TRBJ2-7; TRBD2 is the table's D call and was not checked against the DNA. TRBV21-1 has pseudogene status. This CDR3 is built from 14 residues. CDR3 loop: CASSTDSGSYEQYF. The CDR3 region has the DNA TGTGCCAGCAGCACCGATAGCGGGAGCTACGAGCAGTACTTC.

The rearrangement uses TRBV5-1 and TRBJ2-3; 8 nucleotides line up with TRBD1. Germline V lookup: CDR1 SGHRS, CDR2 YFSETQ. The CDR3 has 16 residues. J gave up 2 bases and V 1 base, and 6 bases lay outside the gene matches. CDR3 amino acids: CASSLPGQGLTDTQYF. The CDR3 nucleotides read TGCGCCAGCAGCTTGCCAGGACAGGGACTCACAGATACGCAGTATTTT.

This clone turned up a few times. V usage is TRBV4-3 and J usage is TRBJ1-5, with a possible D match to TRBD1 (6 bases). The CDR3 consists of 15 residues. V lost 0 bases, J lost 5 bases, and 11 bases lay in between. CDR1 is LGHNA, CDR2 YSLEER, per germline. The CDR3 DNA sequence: TGCGCCAGCAGCCAAGAAGGGGGGGGAGATCAGCCCCAGCATTTT. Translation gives CASSQEGGGDQPQHF.

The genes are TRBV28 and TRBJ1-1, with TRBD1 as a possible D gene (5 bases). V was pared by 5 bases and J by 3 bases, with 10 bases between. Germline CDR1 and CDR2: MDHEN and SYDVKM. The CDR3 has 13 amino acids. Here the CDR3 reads CASSLTEYTEAFF. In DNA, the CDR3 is TGTGCCAGCAGTCTGACAGAGTACACTGAAGCTTTCTTT. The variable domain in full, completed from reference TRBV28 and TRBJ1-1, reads DVKVTQSSRYLVKRTGEKVFLECVQDMDHENMFWYRQDPGLGLRLIYFSYDVKMKEKGDIPEGYSVSREKKERFSLILESASTNQTSMYLCASSLTEYTEAFFGQGTRLTVV.

The CDR3 spells CASSVGVTVPFSGANVLTF. The CDR3 nucleotides read TGTGCCAGCAGCGTAGGTGTGACAGTCCCTTTCTCTGGGGCCAACGTCCTGACTTTC. The V call is TRBV9, the J call TRBJ2-6, with D perhaps matching TRBD1 (5 bases). With 0 bases removed from V and 0 bases from J, the gap between germline ends came to 16 bases. The CDR3 has 19 residues. Germline V gene lookup returns CDR1 SGDLS and CDR2 YYNGEE.

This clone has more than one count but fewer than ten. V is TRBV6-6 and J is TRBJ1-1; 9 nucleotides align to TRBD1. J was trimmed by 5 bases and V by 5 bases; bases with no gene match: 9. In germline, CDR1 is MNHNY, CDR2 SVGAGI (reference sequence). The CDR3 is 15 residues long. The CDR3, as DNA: TGTGCCAGCAGTCCCATGGGACAGGGTCCTACTGAAGCTTTCTTT. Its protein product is CASSPMGQGPTEAFF.

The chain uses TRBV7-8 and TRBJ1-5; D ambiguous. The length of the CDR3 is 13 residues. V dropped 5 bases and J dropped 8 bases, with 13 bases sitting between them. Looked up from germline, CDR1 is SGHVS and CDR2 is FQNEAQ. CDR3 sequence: CASSDYMTEPQHF. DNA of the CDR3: TGTGCCAGCAGCGACTACATGACCGAGCCCCAGCATTTT.

The CDR3 coding sequence is TGTGCCAGCAGCTCCGGGGAGACAGGGAGCTACGAGCAGTACTTC. Translated: CASSSGETGSYEQYF. The chain carries TRBV21-1 and TRBJ2-7; whether TRBD1, the table's D call, matches the DNA was not checked. TRBV21-1 is reported as a pseudogene. The CDR3 sequence is 15 residues long.

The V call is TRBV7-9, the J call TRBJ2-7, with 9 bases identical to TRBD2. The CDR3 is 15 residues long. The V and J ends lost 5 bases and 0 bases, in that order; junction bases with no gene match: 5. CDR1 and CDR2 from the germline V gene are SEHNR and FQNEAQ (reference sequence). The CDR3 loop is CASSPFSGSSYEQYF. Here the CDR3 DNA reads TGTGCCAGCAGCCCTTTTAGCGGGAGCTCCTACGAGCAGTACTTC.

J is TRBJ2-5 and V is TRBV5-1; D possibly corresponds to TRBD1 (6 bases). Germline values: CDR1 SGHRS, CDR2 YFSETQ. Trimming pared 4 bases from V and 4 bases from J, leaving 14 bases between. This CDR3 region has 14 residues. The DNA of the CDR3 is TGCGCCAGCAGCAGGACAGAGATCCGAGAGACCCAGTACTTC. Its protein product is CASSRTEIRETQYF.

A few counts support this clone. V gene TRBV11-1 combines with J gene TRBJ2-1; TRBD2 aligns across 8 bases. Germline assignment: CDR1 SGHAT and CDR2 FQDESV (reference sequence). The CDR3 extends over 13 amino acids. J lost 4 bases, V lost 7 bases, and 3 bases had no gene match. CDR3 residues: CASTIAGYNEQFF. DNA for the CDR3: TGTGCCAGCACGATAGCGGGATACAATGAGCAGTTCTTC.

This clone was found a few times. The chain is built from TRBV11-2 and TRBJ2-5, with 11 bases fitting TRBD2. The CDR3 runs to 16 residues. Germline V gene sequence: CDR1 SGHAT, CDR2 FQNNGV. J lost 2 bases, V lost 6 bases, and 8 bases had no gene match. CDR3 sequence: CASRWTSGPTQETQYF. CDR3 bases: TGTGCCAGCAGGTGGACTAGCGGGCCTACACAAGAGACCCAGTACTTC.

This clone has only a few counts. In nucleotides, the CDR3 is TGTGCCAGCAGCGTAAGTCTGGGAGACACTGAAGCTTTCTTT. Amino acid sequence: CASSVSLGDTEAFF. The chain employs TRBV9 and TRBJ1-1; D is undetermined. The germline V gene encodes CDR1 SGDLS and CDR2 YYNGEE. The CDR3 covers 14 residues. V lost 1 base to trimming and J lost 3 bases, with 10 bases between them.

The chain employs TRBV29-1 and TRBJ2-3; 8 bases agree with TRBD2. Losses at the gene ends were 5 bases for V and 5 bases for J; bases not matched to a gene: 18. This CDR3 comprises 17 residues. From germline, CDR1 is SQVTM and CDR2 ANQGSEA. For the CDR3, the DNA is TGCAGCGTTTATTGGCGTGAGGCCCTCGGGGGGGGAGATACGCAGTATTTT. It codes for CSVYWREALGGGDTQYF.